The clone carrying this T cell receptor (beta chain) was detected only a few times. This sample was taken from a study of blood T cell repertoires in COVID-19. For the study at large: Both acute and convalescent COVID-19 samples were obtained from the United States, Italy and Spain. PBMCs, B-cell-depleted T cells, or T cells provided the cDNA or gDNA that made up the material.

Original data processing: The authors estimated nucleated cell counts from reference gene primer amplification. TCRdb's table, derived via immunoSEQ multiplex PCR, lists solely in-frame clones and lacks some. That table gives V, J and clone size, and the DNA gave D and trimming. The sample lists around 54,000 clones, roughly four fifths seen once, with 5% to 6.5% in the top ten. V was clipped by 2 bases and J by 4 bases, with 8 bases between them. Germline CDR1 reads SGHVS; CDR2 reads FQNEAQ. This CDR3 is built from 13 residues. This rearrangement joins TRBV7-8 to TRBJ1-2; D uncertain. This sequence originates from a woman aged 55-69 years with acute or convalescent COVID-19. The sequenced material came from peripheral blood. For the CDR3, the DNA is TGTGCCAGCAGCTTAACGGTTCTCTATGGCTACACCTTC. It is translated as CASSLTVLYGYTF.